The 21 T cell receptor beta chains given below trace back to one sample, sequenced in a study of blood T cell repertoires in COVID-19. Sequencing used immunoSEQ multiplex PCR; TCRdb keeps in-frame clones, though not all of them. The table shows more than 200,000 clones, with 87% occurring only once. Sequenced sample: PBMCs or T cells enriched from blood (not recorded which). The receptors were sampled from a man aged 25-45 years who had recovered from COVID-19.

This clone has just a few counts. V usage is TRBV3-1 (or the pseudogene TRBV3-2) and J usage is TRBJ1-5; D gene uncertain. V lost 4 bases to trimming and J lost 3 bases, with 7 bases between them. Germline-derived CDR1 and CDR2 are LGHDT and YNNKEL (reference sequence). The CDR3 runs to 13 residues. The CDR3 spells CASSRTPNQPQHF. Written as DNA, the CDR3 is TGTGCCAGCAGCCGAACACCCAATCAGCCCCAGCATTTT.

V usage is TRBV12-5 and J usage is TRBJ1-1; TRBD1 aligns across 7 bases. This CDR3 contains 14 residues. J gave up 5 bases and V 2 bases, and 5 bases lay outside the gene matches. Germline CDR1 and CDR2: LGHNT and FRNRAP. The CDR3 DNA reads TGTGCTAGTGGTTTGAGGGACAGTGGGACTGAAGCTTTCTTT. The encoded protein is CASGLRDSGTEAFF.

The CDR3 sequence: CASSPLVSGPDTQYF. CDR3 sequence (DNA): TGTGCCAGCAGCCCTCTCGTTAGCGGGCCCGATACGCAGTATTTT. This chain links TRBV28 with TRBJ2-3; 7 nucleotides line up with TRBD2. CDR1 and CDR2 (germline): MDHEN, SYDVKM. The CDR3 runs to 15 residues. V lost 6 bases and J lost 6; bases outside the gene matches: 12.

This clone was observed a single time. The CDR3 region has the DNA TGTGCCAGCAGCTTTGGGGTCGGGGTCACCGGGGAGCTGTTTTTT. The encoded protein is CASSFGVGVTGELFF. J is TRBJ2-2 and V is TRBV11-3; tentative D call: TRBD2 (5 bases). The germline V and J ends were trimmed by 3 bases and 4 bases, with 12 bases remaining between them. Germline CDR1 reads SGHNT; CDR2 reads YENEEA. CDR3 length: 15 residues.

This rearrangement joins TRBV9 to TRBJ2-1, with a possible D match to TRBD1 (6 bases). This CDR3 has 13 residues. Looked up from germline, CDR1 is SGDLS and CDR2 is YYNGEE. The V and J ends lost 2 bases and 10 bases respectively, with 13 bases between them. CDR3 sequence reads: CASSVASGTEQFF. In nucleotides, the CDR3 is TGTGCCAGCAGCGTCGCATCCGGGACAGAGCAGTTCTTC.

The DNA of the CDR3 is TGTGCCTGGGAACAGGGACCCTACGAGCAGTACTTC. Its protein is CAWEQGPYEQYF. The chain links TRBV30 to TRBJ2-7; possibly TRBD1 for D (6 bases). This CDR3 is 12 amino acids long. Germline V gene data show CDR1 as GTSNPN and CDR2 as SVGIG (reference sequence). Trimming left V 5 bases short and J 2 bases short, with 10 bases between.

This chain's CDR3 is CASRSPRGTEAFF. CDR3 sequence (DNA): TGTGCCAGCAGGTCCCCCCGGGGCACTGAAGCTTTCTTT. The chain combines TRBV11-2 with TRBJ1-1; D is undetermined. CDR1 is SGHAT, CDR2 FQNNGV, per germline. V lost 6 bases to trimming and J lost 4 bases, with 12 bases between them. The CDR3 runs to 13 residues.

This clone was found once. The CDR3 spells CATSRVDGGRGFRGYTF. CDR3 DNA sequence: TGTGCCACCAGCAGAGTTGATGGCGGTCGAGGGTTCCGGGGCTACACCTTC. The rearrangement links TRBV15 to TRBJ1-2, with D uncertain. The CDR3 length is 17 residues. Germline V gene lookup returns CDR1 LNHNV and CDR2 YYDKDF (reference sequence). Trimming took 1 base from V and 8 from J, leaving 23 bases between them.

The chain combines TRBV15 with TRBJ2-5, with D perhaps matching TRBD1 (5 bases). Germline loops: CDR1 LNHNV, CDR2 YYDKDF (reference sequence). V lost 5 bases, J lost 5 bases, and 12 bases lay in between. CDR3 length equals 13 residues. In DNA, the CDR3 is TGTGCCACCAGCGGGGCATTGGGGGAGACCCAGTACTTC. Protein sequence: CATSGALGETQYF. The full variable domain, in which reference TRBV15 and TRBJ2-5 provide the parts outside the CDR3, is DAMVIQNPRYQVTQFGKPVTLSCSQTLNHNVMYWYQQKSSQAPKLLFHYYDKDFNNEADTPDNFQSRRPNTSFCFLDIRSPGLGDTAMYLCATSGALGETQYFGPGTRLLVL.

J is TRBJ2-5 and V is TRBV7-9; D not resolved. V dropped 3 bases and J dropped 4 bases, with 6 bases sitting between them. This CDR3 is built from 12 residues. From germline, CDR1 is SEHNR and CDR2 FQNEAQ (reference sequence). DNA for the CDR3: TGTGCCAGCAGCTTTACAGCAGAGACCCAGTACTTC. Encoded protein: CASSFTAETQYF. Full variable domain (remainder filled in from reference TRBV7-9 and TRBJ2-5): DTGVSQNPRHKITKRGQNVTFRCDPISEHNRLYWYRQTLGQGPEFLTYFQNEAQLEKSRLLSDRFSAERPKGSFSTLEIQRTEQGDSAMYLCASSFTAETQYFGPGTRLLVL.

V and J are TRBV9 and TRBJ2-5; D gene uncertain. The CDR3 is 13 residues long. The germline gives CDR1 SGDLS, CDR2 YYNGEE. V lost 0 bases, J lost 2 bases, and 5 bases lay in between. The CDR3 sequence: CASSVGAQETQYF. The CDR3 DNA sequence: TGTGCCAGCAGCGTAGGGGCTCAAGAGACCCAGTACTTC.

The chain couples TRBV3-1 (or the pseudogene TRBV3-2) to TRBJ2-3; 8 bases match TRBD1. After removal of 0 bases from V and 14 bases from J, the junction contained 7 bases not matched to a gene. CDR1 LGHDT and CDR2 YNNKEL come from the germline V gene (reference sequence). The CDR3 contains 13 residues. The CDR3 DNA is TGTGCCAGCAGCCAAGATACCGGGACAGGCGGGTATTTT. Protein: CASSQDTGTGGYF.

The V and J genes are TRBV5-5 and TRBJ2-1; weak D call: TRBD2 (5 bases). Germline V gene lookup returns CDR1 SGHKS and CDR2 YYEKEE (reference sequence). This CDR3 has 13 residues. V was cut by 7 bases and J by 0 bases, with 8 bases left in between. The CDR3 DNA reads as TGTGCCAGCCGAGGGAGCTCCTACAATGAGCAGTTCTTC. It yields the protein CASRGSSYNEQFF.

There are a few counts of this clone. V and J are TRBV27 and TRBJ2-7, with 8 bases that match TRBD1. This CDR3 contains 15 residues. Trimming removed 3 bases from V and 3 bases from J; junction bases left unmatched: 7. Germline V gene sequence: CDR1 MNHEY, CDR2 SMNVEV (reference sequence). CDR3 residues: CASSFAGGAYYEQYF. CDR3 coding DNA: TGTGCCAGCAGTTTCGCAGGGGGCGCTTACTACGAGCAGTACTTC.

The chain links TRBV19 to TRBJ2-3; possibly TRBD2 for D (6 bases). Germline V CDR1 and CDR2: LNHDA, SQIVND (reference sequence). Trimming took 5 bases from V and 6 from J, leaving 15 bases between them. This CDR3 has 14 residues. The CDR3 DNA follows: TGTGCCAGTAGTCAGGGTTGGGGGGTGGATACGCAGTATTTT. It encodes CASSQGWGVDTQYF.

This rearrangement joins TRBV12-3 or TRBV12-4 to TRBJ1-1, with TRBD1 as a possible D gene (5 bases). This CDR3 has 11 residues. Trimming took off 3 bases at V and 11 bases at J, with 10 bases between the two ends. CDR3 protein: CASSFWGLAFF. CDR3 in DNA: TGTGCCAGCAGTTTTTGGGGCTTGGCTTTCTTT.

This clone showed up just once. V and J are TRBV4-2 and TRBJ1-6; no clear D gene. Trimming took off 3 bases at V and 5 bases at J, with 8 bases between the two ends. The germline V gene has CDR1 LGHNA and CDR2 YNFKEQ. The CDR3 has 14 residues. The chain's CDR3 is CASSHPGDNSPLHF. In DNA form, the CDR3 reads TGTGCCAGCAGCCACCCAGGTGATAATTCACCCCTCCACTTT.

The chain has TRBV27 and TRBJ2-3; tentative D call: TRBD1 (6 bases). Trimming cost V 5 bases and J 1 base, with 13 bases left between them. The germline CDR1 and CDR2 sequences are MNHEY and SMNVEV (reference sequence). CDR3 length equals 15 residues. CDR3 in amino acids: CASSHKTGRTDTQYF. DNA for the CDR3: TGTGCCAGCAGTCACAAGACAGGTCGCACAGATACGCAGTATTTT.

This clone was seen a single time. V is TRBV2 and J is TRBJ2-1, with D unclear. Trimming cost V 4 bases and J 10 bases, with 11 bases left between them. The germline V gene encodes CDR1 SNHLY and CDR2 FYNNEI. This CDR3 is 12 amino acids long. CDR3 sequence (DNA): TGTGCCAGCAGTGTCCAGCGCCAAGAGCAGTTCTTC. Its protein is CASSVQRQEQFF.

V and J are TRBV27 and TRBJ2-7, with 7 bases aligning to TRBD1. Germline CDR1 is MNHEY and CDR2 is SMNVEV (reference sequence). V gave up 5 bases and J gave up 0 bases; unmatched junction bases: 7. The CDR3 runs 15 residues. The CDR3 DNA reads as TGTGCCAGCAGTCCTTGGGGACAGAGCTCCTACGAGCAGTACTTC. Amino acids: CASSPWGQSSYEQYF.

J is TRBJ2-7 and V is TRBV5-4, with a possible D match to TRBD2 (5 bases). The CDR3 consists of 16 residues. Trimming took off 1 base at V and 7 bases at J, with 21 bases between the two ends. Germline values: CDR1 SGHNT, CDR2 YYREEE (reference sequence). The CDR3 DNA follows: TGTGCCAGCAGCTTGATGCCGGGAAGTACGGTCTTGGAGCAGTACTTC. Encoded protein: CASSLMPGSTVLEQYF.